This T cell receptor beta chain was obtained from a study of metastatic and nonmetastatic thyroid tumors. Whole-study context: Where malignant and benign thyroid patients were concerned, repertoires were compared across blood and tumor or nodule tissue.

Study findings and constraints: For both blood and tumor, malignant thyroid tumors reportedly showed significantly higher TCR beta diversity than benign nodules did.

As handled by the study authors: Variation in CDR3 across clinicopathological groups served as the basis for constructing a distant-metastasis classifier in papillary thyroid cancer. TCRdb re-analyzed the PCR reads using MiXCR. These V and J calls derive from TCRdb rather than the authors' analysis. The sample lists tens of thousands of clones, approximately 4.1% occurring once. This clone was picked up many times. Its matching antigen is unknown. Not a single patient had been given any form of treatment at any point before undergoing thyroid surgery. The CDR3 totals 16 residues. Germline CDR1 is SGHRS and CDR2 is YFSETQ. The V and J ends lost 7 bases and 8 bases, in that order; junction bases with no gene match: 15.

Sequencing used blood. This sequence originates from a female donor with papillary thyroid cancer or a benign thyroid nodule (not recorded which). Some clones in this sample may be carry-over from other donors' samples. The gene calls are TRBV5-1 and TRBJ1-6; 7 positions match TRBD1. CDR3 amino acids: CASSPAGEGAYSPLHF. Here the CDR3 DNA reads TGCGCCAGCTCCCCAGCGGGTGAGGGGGCATATTCACCCCTCCACTTT.